This TCR beta chain was obtained from a study of neurological immune-mediated disorders. Via MiXCR, TCRdb re-called the 5' RACE reads, giving one row per CDR3 protein. The sample contains some 22,000 distinct CDR3 sequences, 17% of which appear only once. There are 13 residues in the CDR3. Germline CDR1 and CDR2: ENHRY and SYGVKD. V lost 3 bases and J 3 bases, leaving 9 bases between the germline ends. This chain joins TRBV10-3 and TRBJ2-7; possibly TRBD1 for D (5 bases). Input material: CD8+ T cells from blood. The TCR originated in a woman between 18 and 29 years old with multiple sclerosis. CDR3 protein: CAISDQGGYEQYF. CDR3 DNA: TGTGCCATCAGTGACCAGGGTGGCTACGAGCAGTACTTC.